The rows below give T cell receptor beta chains drawn from one sample of a study of CD8+ T cells in alopecia areata. Assay: immunoSEQ multiplex PCR; the TCRdb copy retains only in-frame clones and omits some. The table lists roughly 150,000 clones, 55% of them singletons. Sequencing was performed on CD4+ T cells sorted from blood. Receptors were obtained from a human donor in good health. Both conserved end residues are part of each CDR3. The D gene is left open where the match is weak. For some rows the clone size is stated as once, few or many, or as a class when expanded; others skip it.

V	J	D	size	CDR3	DNA
TRBV29-1	TRBJ2-1	.	.	CSVEAPGWNEQFF	TGCAGCGTTGAAGCCCCAGGGTGGAATGAGCAGTTCTTC
TRBV10-2	TRBJ2-1	.	once	CASADNLEQFF	TGCGCCAGCGCAGACAACCTGGAGCAGTTCTTC
TRBV2	TRBJ1-2	.	once	CARTARYTF	TGTGCCAGAACGGCGCGCTACACCTTC
TRBV29-1	TRBJ2-7	TRBD1	.	CSVEGAPGTGDEQYF	TGCAGCGTTGAAGGGGCGCCTGGGACAGGGGACGAGCAGTACTTC
TRBV7-9	TRBJ1-1	TRBD1	.	CASSLTGVNTEAFF	TGTGCCAGCAGCTTAACAGGGGTGAACACTGAAGCTTTCTTT
TRBV4-1	TRBJ2-7	.	few	CASSQPGSSPYEQYF	TGCGCCAGCAGCCAACCGGGGTCAAGTCCCTACGAGCAGTACTTC
TRBV6-1	TRBJ2-7	.	.	CASQPGRGVGEQYF	TGTGCTTCCCAACCGGGCAGGGGAGTCGGCGAGCAGTACTTC
TRBV29-1	TRBJ2-5	TRBD2	.	CSVRRGGYETQYF	TGCAGCGTTCGTCGGGGGGGCTACGAGACCCAGTACTTC
TRBV18	TRBJ2-7	TRBD1	.	CASSPLGTGISYEQYF	TGTGCCAGCTCCCCTTTAGGGACAGGTATCTCCTACGAGCAGTACTTC
TRBV14	TRBJ2-1	TRBD2	.	CASSQLTSGAGNEQFF	TGTGCCAGCAGCCAGTTGACTAGCGGAGCGGGCAATGAGCAGTTCTTC
TRBV2	TRBJ2-7	.	few	CASSEGRGPAYEQYF	TGTGCCAGCAGTGAAGGGCGGGGCCCAGCCTACGAGCAGTACTTC
TRBV4-2	TRBJ2-7	TRBD2	.	CASSQPNSGTSSPYEQYF	TGTGCCAGCAGCCAACCAAATAGTGGGACTAGCTCCCCCTACGAGCAGTACTTC
TRBV30	TRBJ2-2	.	.	CAWSVLRSQGTGELFF	TGTGCCTGGAGTGTACTCCGATCGCAAGGCACCGGGGAGCTGTTTTTT
TRBV15	TRBJ2-3	.	.	CATSRERRGSTDTQYF	TGTGCCACCAGCAGAGAGCGGCGGGGCTCCACAGATACGCAGTATTTT
TRBV2	TRBJ2-3	.	.	CASELLPDTQYF	TGTGCCAGCGAGCTACTCCCAGATACGCAGTATTTT
TRBV5-1	TRBJ2-5	TRBD1	.	CASSPGQIQETQYF	TGCGCCAGCAGCCCGGGACAGATCCAAGAGACCCAGTACTTC
TRBV6-1	TRBJ1-4	.	many	CASVRSSPPEKLFF	TGTGCCAGCGTGAGGTCTAGCCCTCCTGAAAAACTGTTTTTT
TRBV5-1	TRBJ2-7	TRBD2	.	CASSLPLADSYEQYF	TGCGCCAGCAGCTTACCACTAGCGGACTCCTACGAGCAGTACTTC
TRBV30	TRBJ2-1	.	.	CAWGHGYNEQFF	TGTGCCTGGGGACACGGCTACAATGAGCAGTTCTTC
TRBV10-3	TRBJ2-7	TRBD1	few	CAISESDRGYSYEQYF	TGTGCCATCAGTGAGTCGGACAGGGGGTACTCCTACGAGCAGTACTTC
TRBV15	TRBJ2-1	TRBD1	.	CATSRRGQGPPNEQFF	TGTGCCACCAGCCGCCGAGGACAGGGGCCCCCCAATGAGCAGTTCTTC
TRBV7-9	TRBJ2-3	.	medium-sized	CASSFTRGNTDTQYF	TGTGCCAGCAGCTTCACCCGAGGGAACACAGATACGCAGTATTTT
TRBV19	TRBJ2-5	TRBD1	.	CASNPGQGQETQYF	TGTGCCAGTAACCCGGGACAGGGGCAAGAGACCCAGTACTTC
TRBV28	TRBJ2-6	.	.	CASNLRGGSGANVLTF	TGTGCCAGCAACCTACGAGGAGGCTCTGGGGCCAACGTCCTGACTTTC
TRBV27	TRBJ2-7	TRBD2	.	CASSPKGTSASYEQYF	TGTGCCAGCAGTCCAAAAGGGACTAGCGCGTCCTACGAGCAGTACTTC
TRBV29-1	TRBJ2-1	TRBD2	.	CSMGLAGPIGQFF	TGCAGCATGGGACTAGCGGGACCTATCGGGCAGTTCTTC
TRBV11-2	TRBJ1-2	.	.	CASSFSGGYGYTF	TGTGCCAGCAGCTTTAGCGGAGGGTATGGCTACACCTTC
TRBV7-2	TRBJ2-1	.	.	CASSSSGGAYNEQFF	TGTGCCAGCAGCTCGTCAGGGGGGGCCTACAATGAGCAGTTCTTC
TRBV30	TRBJ2-7	.	.	CAWKPTLQGKSSYEQYF	TGTGCCTGGAAACCGACCCTCCAGGGTAAAAGCTCCTACGAGCAGTACTTC
TRBV4-1	TRBJ2-7	TRBD1	few	CASSQSSDRGFPEQYF	TGCGCCAGCAGCCAAAGTTCGGACAGGGGGTTTCCCGAGCAGTACTTC
TRBV7-2	TRBJ2-7	TRBD2	few	CASSPPWHSGSNPEQYF	TGTGCCAGCAGCCCCCCTTGGCATAGCGGGAGTAATCCCGAGCAGTACTTC
TRBV20-1	TRBJ2-5	.	few	CSAGTETQYF	TGCAGTGCGGGGACGGAGACCCAGTACTTC
TRBV15	TRBJ2-1	.	.	CATSRDLLDNEQFF	TGTGCCACCAGCAGAGATTTACTAGACAATGAGCAGTTCTTC
TRBV2	TRBJ2-5	TRBD1	.	CASSADRGATQYF	TGTGCCAGCAGTGCTGACAGGGGGGCGACCCAGTACTTC
TRBV23-1	TRBJ2-2	TRBD2	.	CASSQSPPGLGAVFF	TGCGCCAGCAGTCAGTCACCCCCGGGACTAGGAGCTGTGTTTTTT
TRBV5-6	TRBJ2-5	.	.	CASSPFRGETQYF	TGTGCCAGCAGCCCGTTCCGGGGAGAGACCCAGTACTTC
TRBV6-5	TRBJ2-1	TRBD1	.	CASSPREGANEQFF	TGTGCCAGCAGTCCACGTGAGGGGGCGAATGAGCAGTTCTTC
TRBV29-1	TRBJ2-5	.	.	CSVREQETQYF	TGCAGCGTGAGGGAACAAGAGACCCAGTACTTC
TRBV20-1	TRBJ1-6	.	.	CSATREELHF	TGCAGTGCAACCAGAGAAGAACTCCACTTT
TRBV6-6	TRBJ2-2	.	.	CASTPRGRGLTGELFF	TGTGCCAGCACCCCACGGGGGCGGGGACTCACCGGGGAGCTGTTTTTT
TRBV6-5	TRBJ2-7	TRBD2	.	CASSLGTSGDNEQYF	TGTGCCAGCAGCTTAGGGACTAGCGGGGATAACGAGCAGTACTTC
TRBV18	TRBJ2-3	TRBD1	.	CASSQGQGHTQYF	TGTGCCAGCTCACAAGGACAGGGTCATACGCAGTATTTT
TRBV29-1	TRBJ2-7	.	.	CSVVSGVSYEQYF	TGCAGCGTTGTGTCAGGCGTATCCTACGAGCAGTACTTC
TRBV7-8	TRBJ2-1	TRBD2	few	CASSLAFLAGGDEQFF	TGTGCCAGCAGCTTAGCGTTTCTAGCGGGAGGAGATGAGCAGTTCTTC
TRBV11-2	TRBJ1-2	.	.	CASSLDRGRDGYTF	TGTGCCAGCAGCTTAGATCGCGGCAGGGACGGCTACACCTTC
TRBV2	TRBJ1-2	.	once	CASSEAYRSSGYTF	TGTGCCAGCAGTGAAGCGTACAGGAGTTCGGGCTACACCTTC
TRBV2	TRBJ2-3	TRBD2	.	CASRALAGRGDTQYF	TGTGCCAGCAGAGCTCTAGCGGGAAGGGGAGATACGCAGTATTTT
TRBV7-2	TRBJ2-3	.	few	CASSLWDLTDTQYF	TGTGCCAGCAGCTTATGGGACTTGACGGATACGCAGTATTTT
TRBV4-1	TRBJ1-4	.	.	CASSQPWAAMREKLFF	TGCGCCAGCAGCCAACCCTGGGCGGCTATGAGGGAAAAACTGTTTTTT
TRBV5-1	TRBJ2-3	TRBD2	.	CASSLAVGRALGTDTQYF	TGCGCCAGCAGCTTGGCCGTGGGGAGGGCCCTCGGCACAGATACGCAGTATTTT
TRBV10-1	TRBJ2-3	TRBD2	few	CASRAGGPTDTQYF	TGCGCCAGCAGAGCGGGAGGGCCTACAGATACGCAGTATTTT
TRBV5-5	TRBJ2-7	.	few	CASSLNAGSYEQYF	TGTGCCAGCAGCTTGAATGCCGGGAGCTACGAGCAGTACTTC
TRBV9	TRBJ2-5	.	.	CASSVDTRVETQYF	TGTGCCAGCAGCGTAGATACCAGGGTCGAGACCCAGTACTTC
TRBV29-1	TRBJ2-7	.	few	CSVGTYEQYF	TGCAGCGTCGGTACCTACGAGCAGTACTTC
TRBV2	TRBJ2-1	TRBD2	once	CASRLAAAYNEQFF	TGTGCCAGCAGACTAGCGGCTGCTTACAATGAGCAGTTCTTC
TRBV9	TRBJ2-1	TRBD2	.	CASSLAGALYNEQFF	TGTGCCAGCAGCTTAGCGGGAGCCCTTTACAATGAGCAGTTCTTC
TRBV4-1	TRBJ2-1	.	.	CASSLHGTAPYNEQFF	TGCGCCAGCAGCCTTCACGGGACTGCACCCTACAATGAGCAGTTCTTC
TRBV9	TRBJ2-7	TRBD2	.	CASSGTSGIEQYF	TGTGCCAGCAGCGGGACTAGCGGGATCGAGCAGTACTTC